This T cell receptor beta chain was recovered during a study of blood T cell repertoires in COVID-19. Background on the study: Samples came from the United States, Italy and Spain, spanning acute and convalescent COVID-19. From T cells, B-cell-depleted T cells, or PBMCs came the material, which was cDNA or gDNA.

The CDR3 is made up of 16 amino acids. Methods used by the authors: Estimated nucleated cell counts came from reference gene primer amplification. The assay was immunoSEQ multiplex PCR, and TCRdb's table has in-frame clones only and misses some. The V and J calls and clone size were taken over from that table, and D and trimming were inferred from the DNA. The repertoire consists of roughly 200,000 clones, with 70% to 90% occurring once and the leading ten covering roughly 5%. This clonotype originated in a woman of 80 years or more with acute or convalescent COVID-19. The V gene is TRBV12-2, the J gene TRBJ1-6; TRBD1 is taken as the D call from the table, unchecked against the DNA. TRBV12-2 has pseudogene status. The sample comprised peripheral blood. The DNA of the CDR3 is TGTGCAAGTCGCTTAGCGTCGGCAGGGTATAATTCACCCCTCCACTTT. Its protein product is CASRLASAGYNSPLHF.